Listed here are 21 T cell receptor beta chains from one sample, sequenced in a study of T cells in Graves' hyperthyroidism and ophthalmopathy. TCR beta CDR3 sequences were amplified from RNA transcripts. HTBI primers drove first-round RT-PCR of the TCR CDR3. Using its own MiXCR run on the multiplex PCR reads, TCRdb lists one record per CDR3 protein. Here the sample spans about half a million distinct CDR3 sequences, 20% to 25% being singletons. Input material: blood. Receptor source: a man younger than 35 with Graves' hyperthyroidism.

The sample holds many counts of this clonotype. This chain uses TRBV12-3 or TRBV12-4 with TRBJ2-2; D is possibly TRBD1 or TRBD2 (5 bases each). The CDR3 has 16 residues. V was pared by 5 bases and J by 7 bases, with 20 bases between. The CDR3 nucleotides read TGTGCCAGCAGTCGCCAGGGAGCGCCGTGGAACGGGGAGCTGTTTTTT. Translating it yields CASSRQGAPWNGELFF.

Regarding this clonotype: A single base separates this from a much larger clone, so it may be a read error. CDR3: CASTPGATGELCF. The CDR3 DNA reads TGTGCCAGCACGCCAGGGGCCACCGGGGAGCTGTGTTTT. This chain joins TRBV12-3 or TRBV12-4 and TRBJ2-2; D is perhaps TRBD1 (6 bases). This CDR3 spans 13 amino acids.

This clonotype was picked up a small number of times. V gene TRBV4-1 combines with J gene TRBJ2-5; 9 bases fit TRBD2. Germline trimming cut 1 base from V and 5 bases from J; bases unmatched to any gene: 14. CDR1 is MGHRA and CDR2 is YSYEKL in the germline V gene. The CDR3 has 18 residues. The CDR3 sequence: CASSQGARTSASQETQYF. The CDR3 region has the DNA TGCGCCAGCAGCCAAGGCGCAAGGACTAGCGCCTCGCAGGAGACCCAGTACTTC.

This clonotype was counted many times. This chain joins TRBV9 and TRBJ1-3; D uncertain. From germline, CDR1 is SGDLS and CDR2 YYNGEE. The CDR3 runs 15 residues. Trimming removed 3 bases from V and 1 base from J, with 11 bases in between. The CDR3 DNA is TGTGCCAGCAGCGCCACTACTGGGTCTGGAAACACCATATATTTT. This encodes CASSATTGSGNTIYF.

This clonotype was found many times. The chain employs TRBV2 and TRBJ2-5; D gene uncertain. This CDR3 comprises 11 residues. V dropped 4 bases and J dropped 8 bases, with 8 bases sitting between them. CDR1 is SNHLY and CDR2 is FYNNEI in the germline V gene. The CDR3 sequence is CASSAVETQYF. CDR3 nucleotides: TGTGCCAGCAGTGCGGTGGAAACCCAGTACTTC. Drawing the rest from reference TRBV2 and TRBJ2-5, the complete variable domain is EPEVTQTPSHQVTQMGQEVILRCVPISNHLYFYWYRQILGQKVEFLVSFYNNEISEKSEIFDDQFSVERPDGSNFTLKIRSTKLEDSAMYFCASSAVETQYFGPGTRLLVL.

Only a few counts were recorded for this clonotype. The genes are TRBV19 and TRBJ2-2; no definite D call. The ends were cut back, 5 bases at V and 1 base at J, with 5 bases in the middle. This CDR3 comprises 13 residues. Germline CDR1 LNHDA, CDR2 SQIVND (reference sequence). CDR3 amino acids: CASSVLNTGELFF. CDR3 coding DNA: TGTGCCAGTAGTGTCTTGAACACCGGGGAGCTGTTTTTT.

At least ten counts were recorded for this clonotype. The chain employs TRBV20-1 and TRBJ2-5; D possibly corresponds to TRBD2 (7 bases). The CDR3 covers 14 residues. Per germline, CDR1 DFQATT and CDR2 SNEGSKA (reference sequence). The CDR3 protein is CSQFKGGEAETQYF. Here the CDR3 DNA reads TGCAGCCAATTTAAGGGGGGGGAAGCAGAGACCCAGTACTTC.

This clonotype has a count of ten or more. This chain links TRBV11-2 with TRBJ2-7; D gene unclear. The CDR3 is made up of 14 amino acids. CDR1 is SGHAT and CDR2 is FQNNGV in the germline V gene. V was cut by 1 base and J by 3 bases, with 10 bases left in between. The CDR3: CASSLAPGVYEQYF. The DNA for the CDR3 is TGTGCCAGCAGCTTAGCCCCAGGAGTCTACGAGCAGTACTTC.

This rearrangement joins TRBV19 to TRBJ1-2, with 7 bases aligning to TRBD1. Germline CDR1 is LNHDA and CDR2 is SQIVND (reference sequence). CDR3 length equals 15 residues. V was clipped by 2 bases and J by 8 bases; unmatched bases: 11. The CDR3 loop reads CASSIRDRSWRGYTF. As DNA, the CDR3 is TGTGCCAGTAGTATAAGGGACAGAAGCTGGAGGGGCTACACCTTC.

The chain joins TRBV2 to TRBJ2-5, with 7 nucleotides matching TRBD2. Losses at the gene ends were 5 bases for V and 5 bases for J; bases not matched to a gene: 8. This CDR3 spans 14 amino acids. Germline V CDR1 and CDR2: SNHLY, FYNNEI. Written as DNA, the CDR3 is TGTGCCAGCAGTTCTTGGGGGGGGACGGAGACCCAGTACTTC. As protein: CASSSWGGTETQYF.

The chain employs TRBV15 and TRBJ1-6; TRBD1 is a possible D gene (5 bases). The ends were cut back, 1 base at V and 7 bases at J, with 14 bases in the middle. The CDR3 is made up of 16 amino acids. CDR1 and CDR2 from the germline V gene are LNHNV and YYDKDF (reference sequence). The CDR3 loop reads CATSRGHQGLNSPLHF. Written as DNA, the CDR3 is TGTGCCACCAGCAGAGGTCATCAGGGTCTAAATTCACCCCTCCACTTT.

This clonotype was recorded many times. V usage is TRBV29-1 and J usage is TRBJ2-7, with D possibly being TRBD1 (5 bases). The CDR3 is made up of 11 amino acids. Trimming left V 6 bases short and J 6 bases short, with 12 bases between. Per germline, CDR1 SQVTM and CDR2 ANQGSEA. CDR3 protein: CSVIRALEQYF. The DNA for the CDR3 is TGCAGCGTCATCAGGGCACTCGAGCAGTACTTC.

A few counts support this clonotype. This sequence joins TRBV4-1 and TRBJ1-1, with D possibly being TRBD1 (5 bases). Per the germline V gene, CDR1 is MGHRA and CDR2 is YSYEKL. CDR3 length: 14 amino acids. With 8 bases removed from V and 4 bases from J, the gap between germline ends came to 17 bases. CDR3 DNA sequence: TGCGCCAGCCAGGGACCTCTCTTGGGCACTGAAGCTTTCTTT. Protein: CASQGPLLGTEAFF.

This rearrangement joins TRBV4-2 to TRBJ1-2; TRBD1 might be the D (6 bases). From germline, CDR1 is LGHNA and CDR2 YNFKEQ. V was pared by 1 base and J by 4 bases, with 13 bases between. CDR3 length equals 15 residues. Written as DNA, the CDR3 is TGTGCCAGCAGCCAAGGATCGGGGGGCTTCTATGGCTACACCTTC. This encodes CASSQGSGGFYGYTF.

This clonotype has at least ten counts. The V and J genes are TRBV27 and TRBJ1-2; possible D gene TRBD1, 5 bases. There are 13 residues in the CDR3. The V end was cut by 6 bases, the J end by 7 bases, with 15 bases between. Per the germline V gene, CDR1 is MNHEY and CDR2 is SMNVEV (reference sequence). The CDR3 DNA reads TGTGCCAGCAGGGACCCAGGACACTCTGGCTACACCTTC. Translation: CASRDPGHSGYTF.

This clonotype was recorded many times. The chain carries TRBV6-2 or TRBV6-3 and TRBJ1-1; D might be TRBD1 (5 bases). Deletions cut 6 bases from V and 6 bases from J, with 11 bases between. The germline V gene encodes CDR1 MNHEY and CDR2 SVGEGT. The CDR3 contains 12 residues. CDR3 DNA: TGTGCCAGCAGGACCGCGGGGCCTGAAGCTTTCTTT. It specifies CASRTAGPEAFF.

This chain links TRBV12-3 or TRBV12-4 with TRBJ1-1; the D is unclear. This CDR3 spans 11 amino acids. V was trimmed by 3 bases and J by 5 bases, leaving 4 bases between them. This chain's CDR3 is CASSFQTEAFF. The CDR3 bases are TGTGCCAGCAGTTTCCAGACTGAAGCTTTCTTT.

About this clonotype: One end of the junction fails to match germline, which may point to a read error. The chain joins TRBV12-3 or TRBV12-4 to TRBJ1-3; perhaps TRBD1 as D (5 bases). The CDR3 covers 12 residues. The CDR3 coding sequence is TGTACCAGCAGGGCGGAAGGAAACACCATATATTTT. Translated: CTSRAEGNTIYF.

This clonotype has a count of ten or more. The V and J genes are TRBV19 and TRBJ1-1; D not resolved. The CDR3 sequence is 16 residues long. Trimming shortened V by 4 bases and J by 1 base, and 16 bases separated the two germline ends. Looked up from germline, CDR1 is LNHDA and CDR2 is SQIVND (reference sequence). CDR3 in amino acids: CASSTRPGGRNTEAFF. The DNA for the CDR3 is TGTGCCAGTAGTACCCGCCCGGGAGGGAGGAACACTGAAGCTTTCTTT.

The chain couples TRBV2 to TRBJ2-5; the match to TRBD2 covers 10 bases. The CDR3 has 15 residues. The germline gives CDR1 SNHLY, CDR2 FYNNEI. J was trimmed by 2 bases and V by 2 bases; bases with no gene match: 2. The CDR3 spells CASSEPGLAQETQYF. The CDR3 region has the DNA TGTGCCAGCAGTGAACCGGGACTAGCGCAAGAGACCCAGTACTTC.

The chain is built from TRBV5-1 and TRBJ1-1; a possible D gene is TRBD1 (5 bases). V was pared by 4 bases and J by 4 bases, with 14 bases between. The CDR3 contains 14 residues. CDR1 is SGHRS and CDR2 is YFSETQ in the germline V gene. The CDR3 region is CASSPMGTPTEAFF. The CDR3 nucleotides are TGCGCCAGCAGCCCTATGGGGACTCCCACTGAAGCTTTCTTT.